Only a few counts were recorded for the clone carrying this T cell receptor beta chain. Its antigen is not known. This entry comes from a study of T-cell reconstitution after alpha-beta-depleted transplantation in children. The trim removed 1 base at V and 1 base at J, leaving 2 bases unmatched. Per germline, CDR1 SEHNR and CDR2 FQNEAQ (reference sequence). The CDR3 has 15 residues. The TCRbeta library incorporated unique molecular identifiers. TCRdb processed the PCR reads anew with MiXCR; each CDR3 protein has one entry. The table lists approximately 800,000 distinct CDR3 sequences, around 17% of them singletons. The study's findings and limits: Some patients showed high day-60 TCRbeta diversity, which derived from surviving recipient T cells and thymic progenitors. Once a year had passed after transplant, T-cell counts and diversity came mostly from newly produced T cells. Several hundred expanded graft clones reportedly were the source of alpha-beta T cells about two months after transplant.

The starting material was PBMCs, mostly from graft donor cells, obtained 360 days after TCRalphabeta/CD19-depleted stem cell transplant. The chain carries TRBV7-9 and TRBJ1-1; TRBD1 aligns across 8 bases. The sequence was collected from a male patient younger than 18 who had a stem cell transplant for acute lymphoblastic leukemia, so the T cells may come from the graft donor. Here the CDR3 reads CASSLGTGGNTEAFF. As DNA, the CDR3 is TGTGCCAGCAGCTTAGGCACAGGGGGGAACACTGAAGCTTTCTTT.